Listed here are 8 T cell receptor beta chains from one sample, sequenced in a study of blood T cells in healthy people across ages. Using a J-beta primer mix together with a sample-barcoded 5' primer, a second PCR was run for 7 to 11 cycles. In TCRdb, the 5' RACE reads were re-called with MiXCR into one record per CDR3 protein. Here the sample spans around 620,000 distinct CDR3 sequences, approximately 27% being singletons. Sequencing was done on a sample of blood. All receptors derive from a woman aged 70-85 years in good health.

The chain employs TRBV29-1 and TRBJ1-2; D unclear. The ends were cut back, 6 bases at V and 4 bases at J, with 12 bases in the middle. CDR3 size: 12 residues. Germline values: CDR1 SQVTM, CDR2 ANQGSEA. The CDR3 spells CSVEGSSYGYTF. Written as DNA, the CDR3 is TGCAGCGTCGAGGGCAGTTCCTATGGCTACACCTTC. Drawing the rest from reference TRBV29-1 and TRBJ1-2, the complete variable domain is SAVISQKPSRDICQRGTSLTIQCQVDSQVTMMFWYRQQPGQSLTLIATANQGSEATYESGFVIDKFPISRPNLTFSTLTVSNMSPEDSSIYLCSVEGSSYGYTFGSGTRLTVV.

The CDR3 coding sequence is TGTGCCAGCAGCCCCCAGGGGGGCCTGAAATCACCCCTCCACTTT. Translating gives CASSPQGGLKSPLHF. V is TRBV9 and J is TRBJ1-6; 7 nucleotides align to TRBD1. CDR1 is SGDLS, CDR2 YYNGEE, per germline. This CDR3 is built from 15 residues. J lost 10 bases, V lost 4 bases, and 11 bases had no gene match.

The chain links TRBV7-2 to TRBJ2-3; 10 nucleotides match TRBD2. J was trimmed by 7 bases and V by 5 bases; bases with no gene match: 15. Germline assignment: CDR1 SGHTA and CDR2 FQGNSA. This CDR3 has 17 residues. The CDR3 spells CASSPVSGRAGLHTQYF. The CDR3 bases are TGTGCCAGCAGCCCCGTCAGCGGGAGGGCCGGGCTCCATACGCAGTATTTT.

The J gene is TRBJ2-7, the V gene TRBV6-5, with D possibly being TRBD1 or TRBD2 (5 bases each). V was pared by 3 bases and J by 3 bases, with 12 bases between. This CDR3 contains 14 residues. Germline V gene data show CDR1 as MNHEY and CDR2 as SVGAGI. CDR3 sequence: CASSYLRDDYEQYF. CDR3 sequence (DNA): TGTGCCAGCAGTTATCTTAGGGACGACTACGAGCAGTACTTC.

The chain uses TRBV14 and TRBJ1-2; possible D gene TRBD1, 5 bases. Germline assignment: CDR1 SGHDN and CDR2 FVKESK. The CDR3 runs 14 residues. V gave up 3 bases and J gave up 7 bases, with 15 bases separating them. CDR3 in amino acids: CASSQTGGSCGYTF. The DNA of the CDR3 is TGTGCCAGCAGCCAGACGGGGGGGTCCTGTGGCTACACCTTC.

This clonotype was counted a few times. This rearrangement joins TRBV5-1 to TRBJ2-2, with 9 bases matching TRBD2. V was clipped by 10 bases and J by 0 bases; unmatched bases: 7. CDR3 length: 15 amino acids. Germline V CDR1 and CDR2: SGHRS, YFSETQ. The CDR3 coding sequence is TGCGCCTGCAATAGCGGGGGCGCGAACACCGGGGAGCTGTTTTTT. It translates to CACNSGGANTGELFF.

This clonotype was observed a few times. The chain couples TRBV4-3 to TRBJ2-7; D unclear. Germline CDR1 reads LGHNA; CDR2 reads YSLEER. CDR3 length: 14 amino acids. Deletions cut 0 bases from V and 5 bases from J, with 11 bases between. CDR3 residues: CASSQEVERHEQYF. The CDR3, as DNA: TGCGCCAGCAGCCAAGAGGTCGAGAGGCACGAGCAGTACTTC.

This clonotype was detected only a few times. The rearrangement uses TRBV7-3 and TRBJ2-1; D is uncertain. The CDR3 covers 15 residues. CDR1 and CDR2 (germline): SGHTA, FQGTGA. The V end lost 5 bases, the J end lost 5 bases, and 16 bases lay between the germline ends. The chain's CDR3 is CASSPQWIPHNEQFF. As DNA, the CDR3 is TGTGCCAGCAGCCCGCAGTGGATTCCCCACAATGAGCAGTTCTTC.